The clone carrying this T cell receptor beta chain has more than one count but fewer than ten. The antigen is unknown. The data were obtained in a study of T cell repertoires in cytomegalovirus infection. Background on the study: Public TCR beta signatures indicated both CMV infection and matching HLA type.

TCRdb called the reads again in MiXCR, with one record for every CDR3 protein. Of some 300,000 distinct CDR3 sequences in the sample, under 20% were seen once. Germline CDR1 reads SGHRS; CDR2 reads YFSETQ. Between the trimmed V and J ends, which lost 5 bases and 3 bases, there was a span of 12 bases. The CDR3 runs to 14 residues. Regarding the study as a whole: Carriage of CMV together with the relevant HLA was identifiable through cumulative public TCR beta family frequency.

The TCR was taken from a human donor in good health (CMV status not recorded). Some clones in this sample may be carry-over from other donors' samples. The sample taken for sequencing was PBMCs. V is TRBV5-1 and J is TRBJ1-5; D gene ambiguous. CDR3 nucleotides: TGCGCCAGCAGTGAAGCAGGAAACAATCAGCCCCAGCATTTT. This encodes CASSEAGNNQPQHF.